This entry concerns a single TCR beta chain. This sample stems from a study of cytomegalovirus exposure and HLA in healthy donors. Germline V gene data show CDR1 as SGHDT and CDR2 as YYEEEE. CDR3 length: 13 amino acids. V lost 0 bases and J lost 3, with 7 bases in between. With 60 Vbeta and 13 Jbeta primers, the PCR was carried out. Sequencing used immunoSEQ multiplex PCR; TCRdb keeps in-frame clones, though not all of them. This sample contains some 130,000 clones. The chain joins TRBV5-6 to TRBJ2-7; D call uncertain. This TCR was sampled from a woman between 35 and 50 years old in good health and CMV-seropositive. Material: PBMCs. Written as DNA, the CDR3 is TGTGCCAGCAGCTTGGCCAACAACTACGAGCAGTACTTC. It codes for CASSLANNYEQYF.